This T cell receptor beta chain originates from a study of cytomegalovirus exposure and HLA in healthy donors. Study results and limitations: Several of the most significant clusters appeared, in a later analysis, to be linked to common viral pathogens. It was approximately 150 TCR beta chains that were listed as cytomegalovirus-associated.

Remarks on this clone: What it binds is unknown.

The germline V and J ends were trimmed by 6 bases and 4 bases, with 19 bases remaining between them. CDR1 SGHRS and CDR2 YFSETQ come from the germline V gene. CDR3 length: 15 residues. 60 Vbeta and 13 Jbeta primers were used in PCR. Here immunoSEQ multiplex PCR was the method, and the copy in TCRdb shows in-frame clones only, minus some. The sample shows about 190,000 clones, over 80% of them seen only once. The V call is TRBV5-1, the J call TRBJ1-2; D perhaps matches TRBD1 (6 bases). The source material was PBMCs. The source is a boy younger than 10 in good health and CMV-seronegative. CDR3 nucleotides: TGCGCCAGCACCCGGAATGGGGGGGGCAGCTATGGCTACACCTTC. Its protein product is CASTRNGGGSYGYTF.